A selection of T cell receptor beta chains follows, all from one sample in a study of cytomegalovirus exposure and HLA in healthy donors. Measured with immunoSEQ multiplex PCR; TCRdb has only the in-frame clones, and not every one. The sample carries about 150,000 clones, around four fifths recorded once. The sample consisted of PBMCs. The receptor set was obtained from a woman under 40 in good health and CMV-seronegative. Both conserved end residues are part of each CDR3. A D gene is named only where the DNA matches it firmly. A row's size may be missing; if present it is once, few, many or a size class.

v_call	j_call	d_call	clone_size	cdr3_aa	cdr3_nt
TRBV5-1	TRBJ2-5	TRBD2	-	CASSSVSGGLQETQYF	TGCGCCAGCAGCTCGGTTAGCGGGGGCCTCCAAGAGACCCAGTACTTC
TRBV4-2	TRBJ1-3	-	once	CASSQGMWASSGNTIYF	TGTGCCAGCAGCCAAGGGATGTGGGCATCCTCTGGAAACACCATATATTTT
TRBV2	TRBJ2-5	-	-	CASSELLSGETQYF	TGTGCCAGCAGTGAATTGCTTAGCGGAGAGACCCAGTACTTC
TRBV19	TRBJ2-5	-	-	CASSRDNQETQYF	TGTGCCAGTAGTCGGGACAACCAAGAGACCCAGTACTTC
TRBV30	TRBJ2-1	-	-	CAWSQPRRGEALNEQFF	TGTGCCTGGAGCCAGCCCCGGCGAGGGGAGGCATTGAATGAGCAGTTCTTC
TRBV9	TRBJ1-1	-	once	CASSVGLQMNTEAFF	TGTGCCAGCAGCGTAGGTTTGCAGATGAACACTGAAGCTTTCTTT
TRBV7-2	TRBJ1-2	-	-	CASSLESGDYGYTF	TGTGCCAGCAGCTTAGAGTCAGGGGATTATGGCTACACCTTC
TRBV18	TRBJ1-6	TRBD1	-	CASSPSTGTLYSPLHF	TGTGCCAGCTCACCATCGACAGGGACCCTCTATTCACCCCTCCACTTT
TRBV5-4	TRBJ1-2	-	few	CASGQTGSNGYTF	TGTGCCAGCGGCCAAACAGGGTCCAATGGCTACACCTTC
TRBV19	TRBJ2-6	-	-	CASKSSGANGLTF	TGTGCCAGTAAGAGCTCTGGGGCCAACGGCCTGACTTTC
TRBV11-2	TRBJ1-5	-	few	CASTDPRAPNQPQHF	TGTGCCAGCACCGACCCCAGGGCCCCCAATCAGCCCCAGCATTTT
TRBV20-1	TRBJ2-7	TRBD1	-	CSADRVYEQYF	TGCAGTGCTGACAGGGTCTACGAGCAGTACTTC
TRBV7-2	TRBJ1-5	TRBD1	-	CASSLAHRTGLNQPQHF	TGTGCCAGCAGCTTAGCGCATAGGACAGGTCTCAATCAGCCCCAGCATTTT
TRBV12-5	TRBJ2-2	-	-	CASGLAQLRVGELFF	TGTGCTAGTGGTTTGGCCCAACTGAGGGTCGGGGAGCTGTTTTTT
TRBV7-5	TRBJ2-3	-	-	CVRRSRDRAPDTQYF	TGTGTCAGAAGGAGTCGGGACAGGGCCCCAGATACGCAGTATTTT
TRBV25-1	TRBJ1-1	TRBD1	-	CASSEWLRTGTEAFF	TGTGCCAGCAGTGAATGGCTCCGGACAGGCACTGAAGCTTTCTTT
TRBV5-1	TRBJ2-2	TRBD2	-	CASSLGPAGPGELFF	TGCGCCAGCAGCTTGGGTCCAGCGGGGCCTGGGGAGCTGTTTTTT
TRBV5-1	TRBJ2-1	TRBD1	-	CASSRADRGPGNEQFF	TGCGCCAGCAGCCGAGCGGACAGGGGCCCCGGCAATGAGCAGTTCTTC
TRBV2	TRBJ2-7	-	-	CASSGQNYEQYF	TGTGCCAGCAGTGGACAGAACTACGAGCAGTACTTC
TRBV7-9	TRBJ2-1	-	-	CASSLVSRNEQFF	TGTGCCAGCAGCTTAGTTAGCCGGAATGAGCAGTTCTTC
TRBV4-2	TRBJ2-7	-	-	CASSRGRENEQYF	TGTGCCAGCAGCCGAGGCAGGGAAAACGAGCAGTACTTC
TRBV30	TRBJ2-1	TRBD2	-	CAWSSGRGGNEQFF	TGTGCCTGGAGTTCCGGACGCGGGGGCAATGAGCAGTTCTTC
TRBV19	TRBJ1-2	TRBD1	-	CASSIDPQGAANYGYTF	TGTGCCAGTAGTATCGATCCTCAGGGGGCGGCTAACTATGGCTACACCTTC
TRBV29-1	TRBJ2-7	TRBD1	-	CSVVARDRGREQYF	TGCAGCGTTGTTGCTCGGGACAGGGGACGCGAGCAGTACTTC
TRBV19	TRBJ1-1	-	-	CASRGDYNTEAFF	TGTGCCAGTAGGGGGGACTATAACACTGAAGCTTTCTTT